The 14 T cell receptor beta chains given below trace back to one sample, sequenced in a study of blood T cells in healthy people across ages (dated by TCRdb to 2013 to 2016). Library prep was done by 5' RACE. Sequencer: Illumina HiSeq 2500. The second PCR ran for roughly 6 to 11 cycles and used a J-beta primer mix along with a sample-barcoded 5' primer. TCRdb reprocessed the public reads (quality trimming at Q25 with fastp, clone calling with MiXCR) and kept in-frame beta chains. Merged by CDR3 protein, the rows form single entries marked with the most common genes and DNA. Here the sample has 650,000 to 700,000 distinct CDR3 sequences; about a third occur a single time. The top ten hold just over 15% of the sample. Sequenced material: blood. Receptor source: an elderly woman in good health. Donor details come from another sample of the same person, matched by shared clones.

This clonotype was counted ten times or more. The chain has TRBV29-1 and TRBJ2-7; 11 nucleotides line up with TRBD2. The CDR3 sequence is 13 residues long. In germline, CDR1 is SQVTM, CDR2 ANQGSEA. The trim removed 7 bases at V and 2 bases at J, leaving 4 bases unmatched. The CDR3 region has the DNA TGCAGCGCCGGGACTAGCGGCACCTACGAGCAGTACTTC. Translating gives CSAGTSGTYEQYF.

This chain joins TRBV5-1 and TRBJ1-1; a weak D match, TRBD1 (5 bases). The V and J ends lost 4 bases and 1 base respectively, with 11 bases between them. Germline CDR1 is SGHRS and CDR2 is YFSETQ. The CDR3 is 14 residues long. The CDR3 loop is CASSTRVANTEAFF. CDR3 DNA: TGCGCCAGCAGCACCAGGGTCGCGAACACTGAAGCTTTCTTT.

This clonotype was observed a few times. The chain carries TRBV7-2 and TRBJ2-2; D gene ambiguous. Germline CDR1 is SGHTA and CDR2 is FQGNSA. V gave up 5 bases and J gave up 1 base, with 11 bases separating them. The CDR3 runs to 15 residues. CDR3 protein: CASSKLQRNTGELFF. The CDR3, as DNA: TGTGCCAGCAGCAAGCTCCAGCGGAACACCGGGGAGCTGTTTTTT. The full variable domain, its missing parts supplied by reference TRBV7-2 and TRBJ2-2, is GAGVSQSPSNKVTEKGKDVELRCDPISGHTALYWYRQSLGQGLEFLIYFQGNSAPDKSGLPSDRFSAERTGGSVSTLTIQRTQQEDSAVYLCASSKLQRNTGELFFGEGSRLTVL.

Worth noting for this clonotype: This clone may be a read error of a much larger clone one base away. The chain couples TRBV5-1 to TRBJ1-1; no firm D call. The germline gives CDR1 SGHRS, CDR2 YFSETQ. This CDR3 comprises 14 residues. CDR3 sequence reads: CASSRLTGNTGAFF. CDR3 in DNA: TGCGCCAGCAGCCGTTTGACCGGGAACACTGGAGCTTTCTTT.

This clonotype was observed at least ten times. The rearrangement joins TRBV6-6 to TRBJ2-6; possibly TRBD1 for D (6 bases). The CDR3 length is 19 residues. V lost 2 bases, J lost 0 bases, and 17 bases lay in between. Germline-derived CDR1 and CDR2 are MNHNY and SVGAGI (reference sequence). CDR3 coding DNA: TGTGCCAGCAGTTACCCAAATTCAGGGGTGGCCTCTGGGGCCAACGTCCTGACTTTC. Amino acids: CASSYPNSGVASGANVLTF.

This clonotype was seen repeatedly, ten times or more. The chain joins TRBV29-1 to TRBJ2-3; tentative D call: TRBD2 (5 bases). V was shortened by 4 bases and J by 4 bases, with 12 bases between the two germline ends. The CDR3 runs 13 residues. CDR1 SQVTM and CDR2 ANQGSEA come from the germline V gene. The CDR3 sequence: CSVAILVADTQYF. CDR3 coding DNA: TGCAGCGTTGCTATACTAGTAGCAGATACGCAGTATTTT.

A few counts support this clonotype. This rearrangement joins TRBV12-3 or TRBV12-4 to TRBJ1-1, with a possible D match to TRBD1 (6 bases). The V end lost 6 bases, the J end lost 0 bases, and 14 bases lay between the germline ends. This CDR3 comprises 15 residues. The CDR3 here is CASRPRTGLNTEAFF. DNA for the CDR3: TGTGCCAGCAGGCCTCGAACAGGGCTGAACACTGAAGCTTTCTTT.

As for this clonotype: Possible read error: a much larger clone is one base away. The chain has TRBV7-2 and TRBJ1-2; no clear D gene. The ends were cut back, 7 bases at V and 8 bases at J, with 23 bases in the middle. In germline, CDR1 is SGHTA, CDR2 FQGNSA. CDR3 length: 15 amino acids. The DNA for the CDR3 is TGTGCCAGCAACTCCGACGGGGTCTCCCTCGGGGGCTACACCTTC. It is translated as CASNSDGVSLGGYTF.

Notes on this clonotype: This may arise from a read error, as a much more abundant clone is one base away. The rearrangement links TRBV7-3 to TRBJ2-7; D might be TRBD1 (5 bases). The CDR3 loop spans 15 amino acids. Per germline, CDR1 SGHTA and CDR2 FQGTGA. With 5 bases removed from V and 3 bases from J, the gap between germline ends came to 17 bases. This chain's CDR3 is CASSPDSFRFYEQYF. The CDR3 DNA reads TGTGCCAGCAGCCCCGACAGTTTCCGATTCTACGAGCAGTACTTC.

J is TRBJ1-2 and V is TRBV7-2; unclear D gene. This CDR3 comprises 13 residues. V lost 1 base and J 5 bases, leaving 8 bases between the germline ends. Germline V gene lookup returns CDR1 SGHTA and CDR2 FQGNSA. CDR3: CASSLEPGYGYTF. As DNA, the CDR3 is TGTGCCAGCAGCTTAGAACCGGGGTATGGCTACACCTTC. Using reference TRBV7-2 and TRBJ1-2 for the parts outside the CDR3, the full variable domain is GAGVSQSPSNKVTEKGKDVELRCDPISGHTALYWYRQSLGQGLEFLIYFQGNSAPDKSGLPSDRFSAERTGGSVSTLTIQRTQQEDSAVYLCASSLEPGYGYTFGSGTRLTVV.

This clonotype was observed at least ten times. In DNA, the CDR3 is TGTGCCAGCAGCCAGGGGGGGCTCGGGTGGAATGAAAAACTGTTTTTT. Translation gives CASSQGGLGWNEKLFF. The chain is built from TRBV3-1 and TRBJ1-4; maybe TRBD1 (6 bases). The length of the CDR3 is 16 residues. The V end was cut by 3 bases, the J end by 5 bases, with 16 bases between. In germline, CDR1 is LGHDT, CDR2 YNNKEL (reference sequence).

This clonotype was observed at least ten times. The genes are TRBV20-1 and TRBJ2-7; 9 nucleotides agree with TRBD1. Germline trimming cut 1 base from V and 5 bases from J; bases unmatched to any gene: 6. Germline V CDR1 and CDR2: DFQATT, SNEGSKA (reference sequence). This CDR3 has 14 residues. Here the CDR3 reads CSARGTGEPNEQYF. The CDR3 DNA follows: TGCAGTGCTAGAGGGACAGGGGAACCCAACGAGCAGTACTTC.

This clonotype was detected many times. This sequence joins TRBV5-1 and TRBJ2-5; 8 bases align to TRBD1. V shed 2 bases, J shed 6 bases, and the junction held 9 bases outside the gene matches. The CDR3 is 15 amino acids. CDR1 is SGHRS and CDR2 is YFSETQ in the germline V gene. CDR3 sequence reads: CASSFLNGQGQTQYF. The CDR3 region has the DNA TGCGCCAGCAGCTTTCTAAACGGACAGGGACAGACCCAGTACTTC.

This clonotype was counted between two and nine times. CDR3 protein: CASSVDRGFQETQYF. The CDR3 DNA follows: TGTGCCAGCAGCGTAGACAGGGGGTTCCAAGAGACCCAGTACTTC. The rearrangement uses TRBV9 and TRBJ2-5; 8 nucleotides agree with TRBD1. The CDR3 is made up of 15 amino acids. Germline V CDR1 and CDR2: SGDLS, YYNGEE. Trimming took 0 bases from V and 1 from J; bases not matched to a gene: 2. Supplemented by reference TRBV9 and TRBJ2-5, the full variable domain reads DSGVTQTPKHLITATGQRVTLRCSPRSGDLSVYWYQQSLDQGLQFLIQYYNGEERAKGNILERFSAQQFPDLHSELNLSSLELGDSALYFCASSVDRGFQETQYFGPGTRLLVL.